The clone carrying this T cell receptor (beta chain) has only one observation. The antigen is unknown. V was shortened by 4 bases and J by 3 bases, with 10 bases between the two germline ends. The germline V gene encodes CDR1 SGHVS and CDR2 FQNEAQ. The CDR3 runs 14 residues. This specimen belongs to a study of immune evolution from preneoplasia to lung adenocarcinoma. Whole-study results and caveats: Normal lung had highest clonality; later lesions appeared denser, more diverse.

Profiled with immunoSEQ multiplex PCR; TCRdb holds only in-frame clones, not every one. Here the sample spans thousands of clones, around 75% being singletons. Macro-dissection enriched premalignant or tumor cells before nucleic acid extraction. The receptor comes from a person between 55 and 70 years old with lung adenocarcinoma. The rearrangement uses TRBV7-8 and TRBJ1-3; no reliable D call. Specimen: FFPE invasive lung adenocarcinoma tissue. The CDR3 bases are TGTGCCAGCAGCTCCATAGGCCGTGGAAACACCATATATTTT. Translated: CASSSIGRGNTIYF.